The 20 T cell receptor beta chains listed next were all sequenced from one sample in a study of tumor-infiltrating lymphocytes in primary liver carcinoma. Unsorted bulk tissue (roughly 19-30 mg) underwent RNA and DNA co-extraction. A primer in the constant region served to generate TCR beta cDNA from about 470 ng of total RNA. Investigators got TCR beta libraries out of three nested multiplex PCR rounds, done with slightly modified ARM-PCR. The opening two PCR rounds, approximately 10 cycles each, paired TRBV1-TRBV30 forward primers with a C-beta reverse primer. TCRdb called the multiplex PCR reads again in MiXCR, with one record for every CDR3 protein. The sample holds 95,000 to 100,000 distinct CDR3 sequences, around two thirds seen once. Specimen: liver tumor tissue from sampling region 2. Subset indicated: tumor region T2, inferior pole. Every receptor here comes from a woman in her sixties or seventies with primary liver carcinoma and hepatitis B virus infection.

Turning to this clonotype: A read error may explain this, as a much larger clone is one base away. V is TRBV5-1 and J is TRBJ2-7; D is unresolved. Per the germline V gene, CDR1 is SGHRS and CDR2 is YFSETQ. The CDR3 has 15 amino acids. The CDR3 bases are TGCGCCAGCAGCTTGGATTCTCAGAGCTCCTACGAGCTGTACTTC. It translates to CASSLDSQSSYELYF.

On this clonotype itself: Being one base from a much bigger clone, this may be a read error. The V and J genes are TRBV29-1 and TRBJ1-2; D call uncertain. Germline CDR1 reads SQVTM; CDR2 reads ANQGSEA. This CDR3 is built from 11 residues. In nucleotides, the CDR3 is TGCAGTGTAAGGGTGAACTATGGCTACACCTTC. Encoded protein: CSVRVNYGYTF.

Regarding this clonotype: Given the absence of the conserved phenylalanine or tryptophan at the CDR3 end, a read error is likely. V gene TRBV29-1 combines with J gene TRBJ1-4; weak D call: TRBD1 (5 bases). The ends were cut back, 7 bases at V and 10 bases at J, with 22 bases in the middle. The germline CDR1 and CDR2 sequences are SQVTM and ANQGSEA. This CDR3 contains 14 residues. The CDR3 coding sequence is TGCAGCGCCAGAGGGGCAGGGCGGGATGGAAAACTGTTTTTG. Its translation is CSARGAGRDGKLFL.

This clonotype appeared a few times. This may be a read error: a much more frequent sequence differs by one nucleotide. The chain employs TRBV6-2 or TRBV6-3 and TRBJ2-7; 7 bases match TRBD2. CDR3 length: 14 residues. The germline V gene encodes CDR1 MNHEY and CDR2 SVGEGT. With V trimmed by 7 bases and J by 2 bases, 8 bases remained unmatched. The CDR3 here is CASKEQAGAYEQYF. In DNA form, the CDR3 reads TGTGCCAGCAAAGAGCAGGCGGGGGCCTACGAGCAGTACTTC.

This clonotype was counted between two and nine times. This may come from a read error, since a much larger clone is one base off. J is TRBJ1-2 and V is TRBV28; D is possibly TRBD1 (6 bases). CDR3 length equals 16 residues. From germline, CDR1 is MDHEN and CDR2 SYDVKM. CDR3 protein: CASSSPGERGNYDYTF. CDR3 in DNA: TGTGCCAGCAGTTCTCCAGGGGAGCGGGGTAACTATGACTACACCTTC.

About this clonotype itself: Possible read error: a much larger clone is one base away. The J gene is TRBJ1-5, the V gene TRBV5-1; maybe TRBD1 (6 bases). This CDR3 contains 15 residues. CDR1 is SGHRS and CDR2 is YFSETQ in the germline V gene. CDR3 coding DNA: TGCGCCAGCAGCTTGTGGGGGGCGCGCAATCGGCCCCAGCATTTT. The encoded protein is CASSLWGARNRPQHF.

To note about this clonotype: One end of the junction does not line up with germline, which may come from a read error. The genes are TRBV11-3 and TRBJ1-1, with D possibly being TRBD1 (5 bases). CDR3 length: 15 residues. Germline lookup yields CDR1 SGHNT and CDR2 YENEEA. CDR3 coding DNA: TGTGCCAGCAGCCTCACACGGGGCTTGAACACCGAAGCTTTCTTT. Translated, it gives CASSLTRGLNTEAFF.

About this clonotype: Its ends do not fully match the called genes, so a read error is possible. The chain couples TRBV11-3 to TRBJ2-3; 11 bases line up with TRBD2. This CDR3 contains 19 residues. Germline V gene data show CDR1 as SGHNT and CDR2 as YENEEA. The CDR3 coding sequence is TGTGCTAGCAGCCCCGGGACTAGCGGATTAACATTCCAACGGAATAGGCAGTATTTT. Encoded protein: CASSPGTSGLTFQRNRQYF. Full variable domain (missing parts from reference TRBV11-3 and TRBJ2-3): EAGVVQSPRYKIIEKKQPVAFWCNPISGHNTLYWYLQNLGQGPELLIRYENEEAVDDSQLPKDRFSAERLKGVDSTLKIQPAELGDSAVYLCASSPGTSGLTFQRNRQYFGPGTRLTVL.

Worth noting for this clonotype: With a much larger clone just one base away, this may be a read error. The genes are TRBV4-1 and TRBJ2-7; 9 nucleotides line up with TRBD1. CDR1 MGHRA and CDR2 YSYEKL come from the germline V gene. The CDR3 length is 15 residues. V lost 0 bases and J lost 3; bases outside the gene matches: 3. CDR3 residues: CASSQEGQGYYEQYF. In DNA form, the CDR3 reads TGCGCCAGCAGCCAAGAGGGACAGGGCTACTACGAGCAGTACTTC.

J is TRBJ2-7 and V is TRBV7-9; 9 bases match TRBD1. With 2 bases clipped from V and 2 bases from J, the junction kept 4 bases outside the gene matches. Germline-derived CDR1 and CDR2 are SEHNR and FQNEAQ (reference sequence). This CDR3 has 15 amino acids. The CDR3 loop is CASSLTGGATYEQYF. The CDR3 DNA reads TGTGCCAGCAGCTTAACAGGGGGCGCAACCTACGAGCAGTACTTC.

As regards this clonotype: This clone may be a read error of a much larger clone one base away. The CDR3 reads CVSSTSGTGTNQPQHF. The CDR3 region has the DNA TGCGTCAGCAGCACCTCCGGGACAGGGACGAATCAGCCCCAGCATTTT. The gene calls are TRBV4-1 and TRBJ1-5; 9 positions match TRBD1. In germline, CDR1 is MGHRA, CDR2 YSYEKL. The CDR3 is 16 amino acids.

Concerning this clonotype: Given a much more abundant clone one base away, this may be a read error. This chain uses TRBV7-9 with TRBJ2-4; 7 nucleotides agree with TRBD1. V trimming: 5 bases; J trimming: 10 bases; junction bases outside the gene matches: 8. The CDR3 totals 13 residues. Germline values: CDR1 SEHNR, CDR2 FQNEAQ (reference sequence). In DNA, the CDR3 is TGTGCCAGCAGCCCGACAGGGTGCCGAATTCAGTACTTC. It yields the protein CASSPTGCRIQYF.

The chain links TRBV7-9 to TRBJ2-4, with 9 bases identical to TRBD1. Germline CDR1 SEHNR, CDR2 FQNEAQ (reference sequence). V trimming: 5 bases; J trimming: 0 bases; junction bases outside the gene matches: 8. The CDR3 runs 17 residues. The CDR3 loop is CASSQDRGLTAKNIQYF. In DNA, the CDR3 is TGTGCCAGCAGCCAGGACAGGGGCCTTACAGCCAAAAACATTCAGTACTTC.

On this clonotype itself: Compared with germline, one end of the junction differs, possibly owing to a read error. V is TRBV4-2 and J is TRBJ2-1; a possible D gene is TRBD1 (6 bases). The length of the CDR3 is 17 residues. Germline CDR1 is LGHNA and CDR2 is YNFKEQ. As DNA, the CDR3 is TGTGCCAGCAGTCAAGGGGGATCCAAGCGGAGGTACAATGAGCAGTTCTTC. Its translation: CASSQGGSKRRYNEQFF.

Worth noting for this clonotype: This likely comes from a read error, as the CDR3 has no conserved phenylalanine or tryptophan at its end. The chain recombines TRBV11-3 with TRBJ2-3; TRBD2 is a possible D gene (6 bases). The germline V gene encodes CDR1 SGHNT and CDR2 YENEEA. This CDR3 is built from 16 residues. CDR3 protein: CASSLTAGSRTDTQYL. Here the CDR3 DNA reads TGTGCAAGCAGCTTAACTGCGGGAAGCCGCACTGATACGCAGTATTTG.

As concerns this clonotype: A single base separates this from a much larger clone, so it may be a read error. The V and J genes are TRBV12-3 or TRBV12-4 and TRBJ2-2, with 7 positions matching TRBD2. The CDR3 is made up of 14 amino acids. CDR3 protein: CVSSLREKTGELFF. In nucleotides, the CDR3 is TGTGTCAGCAGTTTGCGGGAGAAGACCGGGGAGCTGTTTTTT.

This clonotype occurred a few times. Given a much more abundant clone one base away, this may be a read error. This rearrangement joins TRBV14 to TRBJ2-6; D unresolved. This CDR3 comprises 15 residues. V dropped 4 bases and J dropped 4 bases, with 11 bases sitting between them. Germline CDR1 and CDR2: SGHDN and FVKESK. The CDR3, as DNA: TGTGCCAGCAGCCCGATAGGAACCGGGGCCAACGTCCTGACTTTC. Protein product: CASSPIGTGANVLTF.

Concerning this clonotype: The CDR3 carries no conserved terminal phenylalanine or tryptophan, so it likely arises from a read error. The DNA is left out, because the CDR3 cannot be placed on it with certainty; the CDR3 is given as TCRdb lists it. V usage is TRBV11-1 and J usage is TRBJ2-2. CDR1 is SGHAT and CDR2 is FQDESV in the germline V gene (reference sequence). The CDR3 has 14 amino acids, counting both end residues. This chain's CDR3 is CASRPSLDTGEPFL.

Concerning this clonotype: The junction departs from germline at one end; a sequencing error may be responsible. This chain uses TRBV11-2 with TRBJ1-3; no firm D call. Germline assignment: CDR1 SGHAT and CDR2 FQNNGV. The CDR3 contains 15 residues. The CDR3 protein is CAGSSRVEEGNTIYF. The CDR3 coding sequence is TGTGCCGGCAGCTCGAGAGTGGAGGAGGGAAACACCATATATTTT.

The table lists this clonotype with a few counts. The rearrangement uses TRBV20-1 and TRBJ2-7; 7 bases agree with TRBD2. With 5 bases clipped from V and 2 bases from J, the junction kept 9 bases outside the gene matches. The CDR3 consists of 14 residues. The germline CDR1 and CDR2 sequences are DFQATT and SNEGSKA (reference sequence). CDR3 in amino acids: CSAVLGRAPYEQYF. As DNA, the CDR3 is TGCAGTGCTGTACTGGGGAGGGCCCCCTACGAGCAGTACTTC.